The present T cell receptor (beta chain) was sequenced within a study of blood T cell repertoires in COVID-19. Overall study context: There were acute and convalescent COVID-19 samples, and they came from the United States, Italy and Spain. The cDNA or gDNA used as material had been derived from T cells, B-cell-depleted T cells, or PBMCs.

The V gene's germline CDR1 is SGHTS and CDR2 YDEGEE. The length of the CDR3 is 15 residues. The V end lost 4 bases, the J end lost 1 base, and 12 bases lay between the germline ends. In the authors' methods: It was from reference gene primer amplification that nucleated cell counts were estimated. Profiled with immunoSEQ multiplex PCR; TCRdb holds only in-frame clones, not every one. The DNA gave D and trimming, while V, J and clone size come from that table. The sample consists of about 200,000 clones, just over 85% of them appearing once. The receptor's source is a man aged 25-40 years who had recovered from COVID-19. The chain has TRBV5-8 and TRBJ1-3, with D perhaps matching TRBD1 (5 bases). The sequencing sample was made of peripheral blood. The CDR3 loop reads CASSPTAFSGNTIYF. CDR3 sequence (DNA): TGTGCCAGCAGCCCGACAGCTTTTTCTGGAAACACCATATATTTT.